This T cell receptor beta chain was obtained from a study of T cell responses to AZD1222 COVID-19 vaccine (dated by TCRdb to the early 2020s). About the study as a whole: Because spike-specific TCR depth and breadth did not differ between the two schedules, AZD1222 recipients who got a second dose at roughly 4 weeks were pooled with those who got a second dose at roughly 12 weeks. TCR sequencing covered roughly 230 trial participants: about 210 given two doses of AZD1222 and approximately 25 given two doses of MenACWY control vaccine. Enrollment into the trials was organized by age into subgroups of 18-55, 56-69 and 70-plus years, and those subgroups contained roughly 140, 27 and 60 TCR-sequenced participants, respectively. Beyond this particular receptor, the publication reports: Conclusions about previously exposed vaccinees are limited, since just six AZD1222 recipients were seropositive for SARS-CoV-2 at baseline. Epitopes outside the regions mutated in the B.1.351 and B.1.1.7 variants were reportedly recognized by nearly half of the unique spike-specific TCRs. After two AZD1222 doses, both the breadth and the depth of spike-specific TCRs were significantly higher than at day 0 and than in MenACWY recipients. Because no day 14 peak-response samples were available, the repertoires could be characterized only after the peak T cell response. The vaccine-associated CD4 TCRs covered the entire spike protein, and the dominant responses fell in regions 160-218 and 743-854. Most participants were white British and females outnumbered males, and the authors suggested that clonal diversity may have been underestimated. The 56-69-year group was small, and its depth increase did not reach significance, likely because of low power.

On this clone: The antigen it recognizes is unknown. No clone much larger than this one lies a single base away; base qualities are absent.

In light of the paper, this sample's time point label describes: baseline before first vaccination. The vaccinee samples were drawn from two UK trials, COV001 and COV002, one of which was a single-blind randomized controlled phase 2/3 trial testing AZD1222 (ChAdOx1 nCoV-19) in healthy adults. Trial participant PBMC samples were collected at day 0 and day 28 after the second dose for TCRbeta chain sequencing. The CDR3 regions of human TCRbeta chains were subjected to immunosequencing. Processing in the source paper ran as follows. Repertoire TCRs were matched against a reference library of SARS-CoV-2-specific TCRs generated with the MIRA antigen-specificity platform. Breadth meant the fraction of unique TCRs that were SARS-CoV-2-associated, whereas depth meant the fraction of total T cells that were SARS-CoV-2-associated. Using the MIRA data, each spike-specific TCR was assigned both to the spike region to which the TCR was reactive and to a CD4 or CD8 class. Log10-transformed breadth and depth values were compared by one-way ANOVA with Sidak's multiple comparisons tests. In TCRdb, the immuneACCESS table is reduced to in-frame sequences with V and J assigned. These tables do not hold every clone; where another copy was compared, an unresolved V gene accounts for under half, and the others remain unexplained. For V, J and clone size, that table is used; D and trimming come from the DNA. The sample records 95,000 to 100,000 clones, over 75% of which are singletons. 1% to 1.5% of the sample lies in the top ten.

This TCR derives from an adult in good health. The material was peripheral blood, obtained on day 0 of AZD1222 vaccination.

This receptor carries the CDR3 CTSSSQGNTQETQYF. The DNA sequence reads TGCACCAGCAGCTCCCAAGGCAATACGCAAGAGACCCAGTACTTC. The chain couples TRBV1 to TRBJ2-5. TRBV1 is a documented pseudogene. Spanning cysteine to phenylalanine, the CDR3 consists of 15 amino acids. The entry retains the CDR3 DNA only, 45 bases that are in frame from base 1.